This TCR beta chain was captured in a study of cytotoxic CD8 clonotypes in ibrutinib-treated CLL. As for the study in general: Each sample contained, on average, just over 250,000 productive templates and nearly 95,000 productive rearrangements.

Around 2 micrograms of genomic DNA came from cryopreserved PBMCs for TCR beta libraries. Generated by immunoSEQ multiplex PCR, the TCRdb table keeps only in-frame clones and is missing some. The sample lists under 300,000 clones, under 75% occurring once. Sequences were derived from PBMCs, sampled after 24 months of ibrutinib treatment. This TCR came from a human donor with chronic lymphocytic leukemia.

CDR3: CASSSTGLAGATEQFF. The CDR3 region has the DNA TGTGCCAGCAGCAGCACAGGACTAGCGGGAGCCACTGAGCAGTTCTTC. The genes are TRBV7-2 and TRBJ2-1, with 13 nucleotides matching TRBD2. CDR3 length: 16 amino acids. The V segment lost 5 bases and the J segment 9 bases; nucleotides outside the gene matches: 10. Germline V CDR1 and CDR2: SGHTA, FQGNSA.